The rows below give T cell receptor beta chains drawn from one sample of a study of blood T cell repertoires in COVID-19. The protocol was immunoSEQ multiplex PCR, while the TCRdb copy is restricted to in-frame clones and leaves out a portion. This table has some 320,000 clones, roughly nine tenths appearing once. The sequencing sample was made of PBMCs or T cells enriched from blood (not recorded which). The receptors stem from a woman in her thirties who had been exposed to COVID-19. The CDR3 runs from the conserved cysteine through the conserved F or W. A D gene is named only where the DNA matches it firmly. Rows give clone size only sometimes, using once, few, many, or a class for an expanded clone.

J gene	D gene	clone size	CDR3 length	V gene	CDR3 DNA	CDR3 protein
TRBJ2-1	.	.	13	TRBV6-1	TGTGCCAGCAGTGAAGGACAGACCTATGAGCAGTTCTTC	CASSEGQTYEQFF
TRBJ1-2	TRBD1	.	15	TRBV5-1	TGCGCCAGCAGCCTGGGACAGGGGGTGATCTATGGCTACACCTTC	CASSLGQGVIYGYTF
TRBJ1-5	.	.	13	TRBV10-3	TGTGCCATCGGGGAGGGGACTAATCAGCCCCAGCATTTT	CAIGEGTNQPQHF
TRBJ1-2	TRBD1	many	17	TRBV7-2	TGTGCCAGCAGCCACGGGACAGGGACTACCCTCAACTATGGCTACACCTTC	CASSHGTGTTLNYGYTF
TRBJ2-1	TRBD2	.	14	TRBV27	TGTGCCACCAAGGGGCGGGGGTTCTACAATGAGCAGTTCTTC	CATKGRGFYNEQFF
TRBJ1-6	.	.	15	TRBV14	TGTGCCAGCAGCCAAGTAGGGGGCTATAATTCACCCCTCCACTTT	CASSQVGGYNSPLHF
TRBJ1-2	.	.	15	TRBV11-1	TGTGCCAGCAGCTTAACGGGCGGGGACTACTATGGCTACACCTTC	CASSLTGGDYYGYTF
TRBJ2-1	TRBD1	.	15	TRBV5-1	TGCGCCAGCAGGCGGACAGGGGAGTCCTACAATGAGCAGTTCTTC	CASRRTGESYNEQFF
TRBJ1-3	TRBD1	.	16	TRBV6-5	TGTGCCAGCAGTTACTCGGGAACAGGGGCTGGAAACACCATATATTTT	CASSYSGTGAGNTIYF
TRBJ1-1	TRBD1	.	15	TRBV6-5	TGTGCCAGCAGTTACTATCCAGGGGGAAGGCCTGAAGCTTTCTTT	CASSYYPGGRPEAFF
TRBJ2-1	.	.	15	TRBV5-8	TGTGCCAGCAGCCCCGGAAGACTAGGCTACAATGAGCAGTTCTTC	CASSPGRLGYNEQFF
TRBJ1-5	.	.	14	TRBV5-4	TGTGCCAGCAGCTTCGGGAATAGCAATCAGCCCCAGCATTTT	CASSFGNSNQPQHF
TRBJ1-2	.	.	15	TRBV15	TGTGCCACCAGCCCGGAGCGCATACCACACTATGGCTACACCTTC	CATSPERIPHYGYTF
TRBJ1-4	.	.	17	TRBV7-6	TGTGCCAGCAGCTTCGGCACCCTAGGGGGTCTTGGGGAAAAACTGTTTTTT	CASSFGTLGGLGEKLFF
TRBJ2-6	TRBD1	.	17	TRBV28	TGTGCCAGCAGTTGGGAACAGGGGGTACGGGGGGCCAACGTCCTGACTTTC	CASSWEQGVRGANVLTF